The rows below give T cell receptor beta chains drawn from one sample of a study of blood T cell repertoires in COVID-19. This table comes from immunoSEQ multiplex PCR, and its TCRdb copy is limited to in-frame clones, with some not included. The sample has approximately 150,000 clones, approximately 88% seen once. The material sequenced was PBMCs or T cells enriched from blood (not recorded which). These receptors were taken from a man between 65 and 85 years old who had been exposed to COVID-19. CDR3s include the opening cysteine and the closing phenylalanine or tryptophan. Each record gives: V gene, clone size, J gene, D gene, CDR3 protein, CDR3 DNA. A D gene is named only where the DNA matches it firmly. The size field is filled for only some rows; it gives once, few, many or a size class.

>TRBV28|-|TRBJ1-1|-
CASRTVTEAFF
TGTGCCAGCAGGACAGTGACTGAAGCTTTCTTT
>TRBV3-1/TRBV3-2|-|TRBJ2-3|-
CASSQVSDTQYF
TGTGCCAGCAGCCAAGTCAGTGATACGCAGTATTTT
>TRBV5-1|-|TRBJ2-7|TRBD2
CASSLVPAGGDYEQYF
TGCGCCAGCAGCTTGGTTCCAGCGGGAGGGGACTACGAGCAGTACTTC
>TRBV7-5|-|TRBJ1-6|-
CARSFGRRDSPLHF
TGTGCCAGATCCTTCGGCAGGCGGGATTCACCCCTCCACTTT
>TRBV5-1|-|TRBJ2-5|-
CASGLGSTETQYF
TGCGCCAGCGGCCTAGGGAGCACAGAGACCCAGTACTTC
>TRBV30|-|TRBJ2-3|-
CAWSVQRDTQYF
TGTGCCTGGAGTGTACAACGAGATACGCAGTATTTT
>TRBV7-2|once|TRBJ2-7|TRBD2
CASGLGLVFEQYF
TGTGCCAGCGGGCTAGGACTAGTGTTCGAGCAGTACTTC
>TRBV5-1|once|TRBJ2-7|-
CASSLADQGWEQYF
TGCGCCAGCAGCTTGGCGGACCAGGGATGGGAGCAGTACTTC
>TRBV5-4|-|TRBJ2-5|-
CASSDQGSGETQYF
TGTGCCAGCAGCGACCAAGGGAGCGGCGAGACCCAGTACTTC
>TRBV29-1|few|TRBJ2-7|-
CSVRGQRFSEQYF
TGCAGCGTGCGGGGACAGAGGTTTAGCGAGCAGTACTTC
>TRBV7-9|once|TRBJ1-2|-
CASSLRDTGGYTF
TGTGCCAGCAGTCTTAGGGATACAGGGGGCTACACCTTC
>TRBV27|-|TRBJ2-7|TRBD1
CASSWDRGYEQYF
TGTGCCAGCAGTTGGGACAGGGGTTACGAGCAGTACTTC
>TRBV19|-|TRBJ2-1|-
CASSNGPRGAYNEQFF
TGTGCCAGTAGCAATGGTCCCCGGGGAGCCTACAATGAGCAGTTCTTC
>TRBV6-5|-|TRBJ1-1|-
CASSDSPGSNTEAFF
TGTGCCAGCAGTGACTCCCCGGGATCGAACACTGAAGCTTTCTTT
>TRBV7-9|-|TRBJ1-4|TRBD1
CASSPRTGFNEKLFF
TGTGCCAGCAGCCCTCGGACAGGGTTTAATGAAAAACTGTTTTTT
>TRBV7-2|-|TRBJ1-5|-
CASSLDSGQPQHF
TGTGCCAGCAGCTTAGATTCAGGCCAGCCCCAGCATTTT
>TRBV28|-|TRBJ2-5|-
CASSLKVTQETQYF
TGTGCCAGCAGTTTAAAAGTTACACAAGAGACCCAGTACTTC